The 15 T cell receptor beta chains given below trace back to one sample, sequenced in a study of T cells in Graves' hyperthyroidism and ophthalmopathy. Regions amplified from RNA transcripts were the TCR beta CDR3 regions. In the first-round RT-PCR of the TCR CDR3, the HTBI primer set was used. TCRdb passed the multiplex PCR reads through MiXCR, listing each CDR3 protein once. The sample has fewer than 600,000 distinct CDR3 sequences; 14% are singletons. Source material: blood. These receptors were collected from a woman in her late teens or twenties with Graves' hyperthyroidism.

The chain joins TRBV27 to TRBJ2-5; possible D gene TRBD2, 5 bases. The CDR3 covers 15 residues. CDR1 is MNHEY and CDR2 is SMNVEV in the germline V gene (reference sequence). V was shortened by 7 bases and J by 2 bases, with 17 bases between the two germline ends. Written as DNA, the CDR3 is TGTGCCAGCAAATACAGACGGGATGGGCAAGAGACCCAGTACTTC. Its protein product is CASKYRRDGQETQYF.

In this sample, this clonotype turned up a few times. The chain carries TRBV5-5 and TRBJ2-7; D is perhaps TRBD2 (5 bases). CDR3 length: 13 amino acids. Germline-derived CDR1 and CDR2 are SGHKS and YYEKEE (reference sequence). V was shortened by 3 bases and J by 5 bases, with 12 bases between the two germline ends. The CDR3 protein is CASSSRAANEQYV. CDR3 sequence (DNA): TGTGCCAGCAGCTCGAGGGCGGCCAACGAGCAGTACGTC.

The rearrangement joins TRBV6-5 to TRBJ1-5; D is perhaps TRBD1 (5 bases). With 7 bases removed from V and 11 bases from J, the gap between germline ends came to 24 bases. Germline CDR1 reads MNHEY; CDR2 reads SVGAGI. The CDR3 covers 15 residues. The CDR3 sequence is CASISLGGARRAQHF. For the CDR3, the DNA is TGTGCCAGCATTTCCCTCGGAGGGGCACGGAGAGCCCAGCATTTT.

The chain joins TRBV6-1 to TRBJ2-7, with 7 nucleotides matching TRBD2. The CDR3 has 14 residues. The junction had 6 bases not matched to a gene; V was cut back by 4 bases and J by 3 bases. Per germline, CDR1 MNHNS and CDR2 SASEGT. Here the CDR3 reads CASSVGEGLYEQYV. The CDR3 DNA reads TGTGCCAGCAGTGTCGGGGAGGGACTCTACGAGCAGTACGTC.

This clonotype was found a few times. CDR3 protein: CASSQGPDGYTF. The CDR3 DNA reads as TGTGCCAGCAGCCAAGGTCCGGATGGCTACACCTTC. This chain joins TRBV11-1 and TRBJ1-2, with no clear D. Trimming stripped 5 bases from V and 6 bases from J, with 10 bases between. The germline CDR1 and CDR2 sequences are SGHAT and FQDESV (reference sequence). The CDR3 extends over 12 amino acids. The entire variable domain, with the rest obtained from reference TRBV11-1 and TRBJ1-2, is as follows: EAEVAQSPRYKITEKSQAVAFWCDPISGHATLYWYRQILGQGPELLVQFQDESVVDDSQLPKDRFSAERLKGVDSTLKIQPAELGDSAMYLCASSQGPDGYTFGSGTRLTVV.

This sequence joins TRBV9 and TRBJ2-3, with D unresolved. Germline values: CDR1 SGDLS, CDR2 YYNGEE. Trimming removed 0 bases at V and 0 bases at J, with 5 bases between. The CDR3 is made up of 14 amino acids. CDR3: CASSVEGSTDTQYF. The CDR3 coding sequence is TGTGCCAGCAGCGTAGAAGGAAGCACAGATACGCAGTATTTT.

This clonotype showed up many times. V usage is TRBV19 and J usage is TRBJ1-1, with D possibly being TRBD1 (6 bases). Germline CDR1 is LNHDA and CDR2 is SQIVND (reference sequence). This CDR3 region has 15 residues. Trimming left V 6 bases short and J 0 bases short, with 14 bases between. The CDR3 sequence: CASRLNRELNTEAFF. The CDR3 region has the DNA TGTGCCAGTAGGCTAAACAGGGAATTGAACACTGAAGCTTTCTTT. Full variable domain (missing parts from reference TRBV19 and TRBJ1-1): DGGITQSPKYLFRKEGQNVTLSCEQNLNHDAMYWYRQDPGQGLRLIYYSQIVNDFQKGDIAEGYSVSREKKESFPLTVTSAQKNPTAFYLCASRLNRELNTEAFFGQGTRLTVV.

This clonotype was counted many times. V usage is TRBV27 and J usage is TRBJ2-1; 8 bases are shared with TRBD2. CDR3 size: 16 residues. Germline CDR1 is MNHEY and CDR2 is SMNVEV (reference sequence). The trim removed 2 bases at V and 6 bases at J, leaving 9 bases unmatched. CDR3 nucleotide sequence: TGTGCCAGCAGTTTAACTCCAGCGGGAGTCGCCAATGAGCAGTTCTTC. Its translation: CASSLTPAGVANEQFF.

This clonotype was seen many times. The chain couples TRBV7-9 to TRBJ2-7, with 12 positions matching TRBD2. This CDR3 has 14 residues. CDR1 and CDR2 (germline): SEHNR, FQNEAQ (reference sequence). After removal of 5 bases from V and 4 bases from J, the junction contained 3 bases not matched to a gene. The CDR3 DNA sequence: TGTGCCAGCAGCCGGACTAGCGGGACTTACGAGCAGTACTTC. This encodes CASSRTSGTYEQYF.

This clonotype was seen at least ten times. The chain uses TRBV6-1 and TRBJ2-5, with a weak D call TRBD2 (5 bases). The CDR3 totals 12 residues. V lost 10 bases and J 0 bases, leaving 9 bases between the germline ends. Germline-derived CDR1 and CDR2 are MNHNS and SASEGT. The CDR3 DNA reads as TGTGCCACCGAGGGCTACCAAGAGACCCAGTACTTC. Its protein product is CATEGYQETQYF.

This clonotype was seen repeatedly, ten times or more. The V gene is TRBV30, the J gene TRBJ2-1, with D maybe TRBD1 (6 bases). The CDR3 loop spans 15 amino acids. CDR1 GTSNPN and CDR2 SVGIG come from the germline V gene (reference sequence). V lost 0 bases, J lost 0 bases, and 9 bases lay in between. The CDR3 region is CAWSVPRGSYNEQFF. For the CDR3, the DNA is TGTGCCTGGAGTGTACCCAGGGGCTCCTACAATGAGCAGTTCTTC.

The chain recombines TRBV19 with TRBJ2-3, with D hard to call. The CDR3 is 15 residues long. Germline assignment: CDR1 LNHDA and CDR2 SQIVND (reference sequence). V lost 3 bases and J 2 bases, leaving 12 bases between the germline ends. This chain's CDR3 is CASSIAVGFTDTQYF. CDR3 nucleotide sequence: TGTGCCAGTAGTATCGCCGTCGGCTTCACAGATACGCAGTATTTT.

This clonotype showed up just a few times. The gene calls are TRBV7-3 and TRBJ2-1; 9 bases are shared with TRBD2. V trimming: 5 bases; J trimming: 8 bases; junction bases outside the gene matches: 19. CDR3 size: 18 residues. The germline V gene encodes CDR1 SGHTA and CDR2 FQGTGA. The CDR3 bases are TGTGCCAGCAGCCCCAGAGGTCCTCCTAGCGGGGTATATGATGAGCAGTTCTTC. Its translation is CASSPRGPPSGVYDEQFF.

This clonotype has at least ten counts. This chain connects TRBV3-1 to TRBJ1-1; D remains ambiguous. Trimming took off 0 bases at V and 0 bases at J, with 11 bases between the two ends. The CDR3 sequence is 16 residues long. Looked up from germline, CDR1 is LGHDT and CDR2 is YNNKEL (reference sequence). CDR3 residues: CASSQEPGPLNTEAFF. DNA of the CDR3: TGTGCCAGCAGCCAAGAGCCTGGACCTTTGAACACTGAAGCTTTCTTT.

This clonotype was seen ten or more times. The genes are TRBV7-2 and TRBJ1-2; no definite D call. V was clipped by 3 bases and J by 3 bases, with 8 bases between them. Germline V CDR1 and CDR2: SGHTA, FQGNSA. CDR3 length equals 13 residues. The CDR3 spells CASSFTGDYGYTF. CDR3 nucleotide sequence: TGTGCCAGCAGCTTTACCGGGGACTATGGCTACACCTTC.